The 18 T cell receptor beta chains listed next were all sequenced from one sample in a study of cytomegalovirus exposure and HLA in healthy donors. This PCR relied on a set of 60 Vbeta primers and 13 Jbeta primers. Generated by immunoSEQ multiplex PCR, the TCRdb table keeps only in-frame clones and is missing some. The table has 150,000 or so clones, around 73% seen once. The sample was PBMCs. Receptors originate from a female donor in good health and CMV-seronegative.

This chain links TRBV27 with TRBJ2-5; TRBD1 aligns across 10 bases. The length of the CDR3 is 14 residues. J gave up 5 bases and V 5 bases, and 5 bases lay outside the gene matches. Per germline, CDR1 MNHEY and CDR2 SMNVEV (reference sequence). CDR3 protein: CASSLTGGAETQYF. CDR3 sequence (DNA): TGTGCCAGCAGTCTGACAGGGGGCGCGGAGACCCAGTACTTC.

The table lists this clone with a few counts. J is TRBJ2-7 and V is TRBV5-5; TRBD2 matches 7 bases. Per the germline V gene, CDR1 is SGHKS and CDR2 is YYEKEE (reference sequence). The trim removed 4 bases at V and 0 bases at J, leaving 1 base unmatched. This CDR3 contains 13 residues. The DNA for the CDR3 is TGTGCCAGCAGCCGGACTAGCTCCTACGAGCAGTACTTC. This codes for CASSRTSSYEQYF.

V is TRBV4-2 and J is TRBJ2-3; 7 nucleotides line up with TRBD2. The J segment lost 4 bases and the V segment lost 4 bases, leaving 8 bases of the junction unmatched. Germline assignment: CDR1 LGHNA and CDR2 YNFKEQ. The CDR3 covers 15 residues. The CDR3: CASSLRREVADTQYF. The CDR3 DNA sequence: TGTGCCAGCAGCCTGCGTCGGGAGGTCGCAGATACGCAGTATTTT.

This clone appeared a few times. The gene calls are TRBV5-1 and TRBJ2-7; 10 bases agree with TRBD2. Germline CDR1 SGHRS, CDR2 YFSETQ. Losses at the gene ends were 2 bases for V and 4 bases for J; bases not matched to a gene: 6. The CDR3 runs to 15 residues. The CDR3 loop reads CASSLAGGPTYEQYF. The CDR3 DNA reads as TGCGCCAGCAGCTTAGCGGGAGGGCCGACATACGAGCAGTACTTC. The variable domain in full, completed from reference TRBV5-1 and TRBJ2-7, reads KAGVTQTPRYLIKTRGQQVTLSCSPISGHRSVSWYQQTPGQGLQFLFEYFSETQRNKGNFPGRFSGRQFSNSRSEMNVSTLELGDSALYLCASSLAGGPTYEQYFGPGTRLTVT.

This chain connects TRBV10-1 to TRBJ2-3, with unresolved D. V lost 6 bases and J lost 5, with 12 bases in between. From germline, CDR1 is WNHNN and CDR2 SYGVQD (reference sequence). The CDR3 is 13 residues long. The DNA of the CDR3 is TGCGCCAGCAGATCCCGTAGTGTAGATACGCAGTATTTT. Its protein is CASRSRSVDTQYF.

This clone was observed a handful of times. The CDR3 is CASSLGQGFTEAFF. The DNA of the CDR3 is TGTGCCAGCAGCTTAGGGCAGGGCTTCACTGAAGCTTTCTTT. This chain uses TRBV7-3 with TRBJ1-1; D might be TRBD1 (5 bases). From germline, CDR1 is SGHTA and CDR2 FQGTGA. The CDR3 covers 14 residues. V lost 2 bases, J lost 4 bases, and 11 bases lay in between.

The chain uses TRBV27 and TRBJ1-1; no firm D call. CDR3 length equals 15 residues. Germline-derived CDR1 and CDR2 are MNHEY and SMNVEV (reference sequence). Trimming took 5 bases from V and 5 from J, leaving 18 bases between them. This CDR3 is CASSPSVLPGTEAFF. The CDR3 DNA reads as TGTGCCAGCAGTCCATCAGTCCTACCGGGGACTGAAGCTTTCTTT.

The chain joins TRBV4-2 to TRBJ2-7; the match to TRBD2 covers 13 bases. The J segment lost 6 bases and the V segment lost 4 bases, leaving 15 bases of the junction unmatched. CDR3 length: 18 amino acids. Germline V gene lookup returns CDR1 LGHNA and CDR2 YNFKEQ. In DNA, the CDR3 is TGTGCCAGCAGCCGCGAGTTAGGCACTAGCGGGGGGGCCGCCGAGCAGTACTTC. The encoded protein is CASSRELGTSGGAAEQYF.

This sequence joins TRBV15 and TRBJ2-2; 9 positions match TRBD2. V was clipped by 7 bases and J by 5 bases; unmatched bases: 8. This CDR3 region has 15 residues. Germline lookup yields CDR1 LNHNV and CDR2 YYDKDF (reference sequence). The CDR3 loop reads CATKFSGSKTGELFF. CDR3 bases: TGTGCCACCAAGTTTAGCGGGAGTAAGACCGGGGAGCTGTTTTTT. Based on the CDR3 plus reference TRBV15 and TRBJ2-2, the full variable domain is DAMVIQNPRYQVTQFGKPVTLSCSQTLNHNVMYWYQQKSSQAPKLLFHYYDKDFNNEADTPDNFQSRRPNTSFCFLDIRSPGLGDTAMYLCATKFSGSKTGELFFGEGSRLTVL.

The chain carries TRBV4-3 and TRBJ1-1; weak D call: TRBD1 (6 bases). The V end was cut by 1 base, the J end by 4 bases, with 13 bases between. Germline CDR1 LGHNA, CDR2 YSLEER. This CDR3 is built from 15 residues. The DNA of the CDR3 is TGCGCCAGCAGCCAAGCCACAGGGATGGGCACTGAAGCTTTCTTT. Amino acid sequence: CASSQATGMGTEAFF.

This clone showed up just once. V gene TRBV19 combines with J gene TRBJ1-5, with a possible D match to TRBD1 (5 bases). Trimming cost V 6 bases and J 6 bases, with 18 bases left between them. The CDR3 is 15 residues long. The germline CDR1 and CDR2 sequences are LNHDA and SQIVND (reference sequence). In DNA, the CDR3 is TGTGCCAGTAGACCGCCTAGGGGTCTGGGTCAGCCCCAGCATTTT. Its protein is CASRPPRGLGQPQHF.

In this sample, this clone turned up once. The chain couples TRBV19 to TRBJ1-5, with TRBD1 as a possible D gene (6 bases). Germline V gene sequence: CDR1 LNHDA, CDR2 SQIVND (reference sequence). This CDR3 is built from 16 residues. V lost 7 bases, J lost 5 bases, and 21 bases lay in between. The DNA of the CDR3 is TGTGCCAGTAACGAGGGTCCGGGACACCTGTATCAGCCCCAGCATTTT. Protein product: CASNEGPGHLYQPQHF.

The chain employs TRBV28 and TRBJ2-7; 7 bases line up with TRBD1. V was clipped by 5 bases and J by 4 bases; unmatched bases: 8. The CDR3 covers 14 residues. The germline V gene encodes CDR1 MDHEN and CDR2 SYDVKM. The CDR3 loop is CASSQQGTSYEQYF. Written as DNA, the CDR3 is TGTGCCAGCAGTCAACAGGGGACGAGTTACGAGCAGTACTTC.

The rearrangement joins TRBV28 to TRBJ2-3; 9 bases are a match to TRBD2. The V segment lost 4 bases and the J segment 0 bases; nucleotides outside the gene matches: 14. Per the germline V gene, CDR1 is MDHEN and CDR2 is SYDVKM. The CDR3 spans 19 residues. The CDR3 loop is CASSSTKKLAGHSTDTQYF. DNA of the CDR3: TGTGCCAGCAGTTCAACAAAAAAACTAGCGGGCCATAGCACAGATACGCAGTATTTT.

This chain uses TRBV5-1 with TRBJ1-5; TRBD1 might be the D (6 bases). Trimming left V 4 bases short and J 5 bases short, with 19 bases between. Germline lookup yields CDR1 SGHRS and CDR2 YFSETQ. CDR3 length: 16 amino acids. The CDR3 spells CASSPGGGGLHQPQHF. The CDR3 DNA reads as TGCGCCAGCAGCCCCGGGGGAGGGGGGTTGCATCAGCCCCAGCATTTT.

The chain employs TRBV19 and TRBJ2-5; a weak D match, TRBD2 (5 bases). The germline CDR1 and CDR2 sequences are LNHDA and SQIVND (reference sequence). This CDR3 comprises 12 residues. Trimming stripped 3 bases from V and 7 bases from J, with 9 bases between. The CDR3 sequence: CASSIPAGTQYF. In DNA form, the CDR3 reads TGTGCCAGTAGTATCCCGGCGGGGACCCAGTACTTC.

V usage is TRBV28 and J usage is TRBJ2-2; TRBD1 agrees at 7 bases. CDR1 MDHEN and CDR2 SYDVKM come from the germline V gene. The CDR3 runs 16 residues. V dropped 3 bases and J dropped 5; count of bases not matched to a gene: 9. The CDR3: CASSFSGAGGTGELFF. The CDR3 DNA reads TGTGCCAGCAGTTTCTCCGGGGCAGGGGGAACCGGGGAGCTGTTTTTT.

This clone has just a few counts. The CDR3 is CASSGTAGNTIYF. The CDR3 DNA follows: TGTGCCAGCAGCGGGACAGCCGGAAACACCATATATTTT. The V and J genes are TRBV9 and TRBJ1-3, with TRBD1 as a possible D gene (6 bases). The CDR3 is 13 amino acids. Germline CDR1 reads SGDLS; CDR2 reads YYNGEE. The V end lost 3 bases, the J end lost 4 bases, and 8 bases lay between the germline ends.